A single sample gave rise to the 26 T cell receptor beta chains below, sequenced in a study of blood T cell repertoires in COVID-19. Measured with immunoSEQ multiplex PCR; TCRdb has only the in-frame clones, and not every one. In the table there are roughly 190,000 clones, about 85% of which are singletons. Sequencing used PBMCs or T cells enriched from blood (not recorded which). These receptor sequences come from a woman in her thirties or forties in a cohort exposed to, infected with or recovered from COVID-19 (not recorded which).

With regard to this clone: At the DNA level, this CDR3 is encoded by other sequences in the same sample as well. The chain employs TRBV5-1 and TRBJ1-1; D perhaps matches TRBD1 (5 bases). The CDR3 runs 14 residues. Trimming took 0 bases from V and 1 from J, leaving 7 bases between them. Per germline, CDR1 SGHRS and CDR2 YFSETQ. CDR3 region: CASSLGTGNTEAFF. CDR3 in DNA: TGCGCCAGCAGCTTGGGAACAGGGAACACTGAAGCTTTCTTT.

The rearrangement uses TRBV3-1 (or the pseudogene TRBV3-2) and TRBJ1-2, with D possibly being TRBD1 (5 bases). CDR1 is LGHDT and CDR2 is YNNKEL in the germline V gene (reference sequence). The CDR3 is 16 amino acids. V lost 3 bases, J lost 8 bases, and 22 bases lay in between. The CDR3 here is CASSHLNTGAGRGYTF. DNA for the CDR3: TGTGCCAGCAGCCATCTTAACACAGGTGCAGGAAGGGGCTACACCTTC.

The chain carries TRBV9 and TRBJ1-2, with D tentatively TRBD1 (6 bases). The CDR3 spans 12 residues. Between the trimmed V and J ends, which lost 0 bases and 7 bases, there was a span of 7 bases. Germline values: CDR1 SGDLS, CDR2 YYNGEE. The CDR3, as DNA: TGTGCCAGCAGCGTAGTAGGGGGTGGCTACACCTTC. Its protein is CASSVVGGGYTF.

Note on this clone: A read error may produce the germline difference seen at one junction end. The chain employs TRBV10-1 and TRBJ1-4; the D is unclear. Germline-derived CDR1 and CDR2 are WNHNN and SYGVQD (reference sequence). The length of the CDR3 is 10 residues. The CDR3 DNA reads as TGCGCCAGCAGTGAAACTCGGTGGGCTTTT. Its protein is CASSETRWAF.

J is TRBJ1-2 and V is TRBV29-1; 7 bases agree with TRBD1. Trimming at V came to 7 bases and at J to 5 bases, leaving 7 bases not matched to a gene. The V gene's germline CDR1 is SQVTM and CDR2 ANQGSEA. The CDR3 is 12 amino acids. The CDR3 DNA is TGCAGCGCCCCCGACAGGGATTATGGCTACACCTTC. The encoded protein is CSAPDRDYGYTF. The full variable domain, with the rest looked up from reference TRBV29-1 and TRBJ1-2, is SAVISQKPSRDICQRGTSLTIQCQVDSQVTMMFWYRQQPGQSLTLIATANQGSEATYESGFVIDKFPISRPNLTFSTLTVSNMSPEDSSIYLCSAPDRDYGYTFGSGTRLTVV.

V is TRBV5-1 and J is TRBJ1-2; D gene unclear. Per germline, CDR1 SGHRS and CDR2 YFSETQ. The CDR3 sequence is 13 residues long. Trimming pared 0 bases from V and 6 bases from J, leaving 9 bases between. The CDR3 region has the DNA TGCGCCAGCAGCTTGGGAGCGGGAGATGGCTACACCTTC. Translated, it gives CASSLGAGDGYTF.

The CDR3 protein is CASSESLAGEQFF. The CDR3 DNA follows: TGCGCCAGCAGTGAGTCGCTAGCGGGAGAGCAGTTCTTC. The gene calls are TRBV10-1 and TRBJ2-1; 9 bases fit TRBD2. The germline CDR1 and CDR2 sequences are WNHNN and SYGVQD (reference sequence). CDR3 size: 13 residues. The junction had 1 base not matched to a gene; V was cut back by 0 bases and J by 10 bases.

This chain uses TRBV5-6 with TRBJ2-7; 12 bases map to TRBD2. CDR1 is SGHDT, CDR2 YYEEEE, per germline. V lost 2 bases to trimming and J lost 1 base; unmatched junction nucleotides: 1. The CDR3 length is 15 residues. In DNA form, the CDR3 reads TGTGCCAGCAGCTTAGGACTAGCGGGATCCTACGAGCAGTACTTC. This codes for CASSLGLAGSYEQYF.

The V gene is TRBV7-9, the J gene TRBJ1-2; D possibly corresponds to TRBD1 (6 bases). Per the germline V gene, CDR1 is SEHNR and CDR2 is FQNEAQ (reference sequence). The CDR3 is made up of 13 amino acids. Trimming left V 5 bases short and J 4 bases short, with 11 bases between. The CDR3 DNA follows: TGTGCCAGCAGCGTCGGGACATCCTATGGCTACACCTTC. Its translation is CASSVGTSYGYTF.

Only a few counts were recorded for this clone. The chain's CDR3 is CASSINTWRTEAFF. CDR3 DNA sequence: TGTGCCAGTAGTATCAACACCTGGAGAACTGAAGCTTTCTTT. The V and J genes are TRBV19 and TRBJ1-1; no definite D call. The CDR3 contains 14 residues. Trimming left V 3 bases short and J 5 bases short, with 13 bases between. CDR1 and CDR2 (germline): LNHDA, SQIVND (reference sequence). Based on the CDR3 plus reference TRBV19 and TRBJ1-1, the full variable domain is DGGITQSPKYLFRKEGQNVTLSCEQNLNHDAMYWYRQDPGQGLRLIYYSQIVNDFQKGDIAEGYSVSREKKESFPLTVTSAQKNPTAFYLCASSINTWRTEAFFGQGTRLTVV.

J is TRBJ2-2 and V is TRBV4-1; D is uncertain. The CDR3 extends over 13 amino acids. The germline gives CDR1 MGHRA, CDR2 YSYEKL. Trimming pared 8 bases from V and 0 bases from J, leaving 7 bases between. CDR3: CASEPANTGELFF. CDR3 coding DNA: TGCGCCAGCGAGCCGGCGAACACCGGGGAGCTGTTTTTT.

The chain joins TRBV19 to TRBJ2-1, with 12 bases that match TRBD2. The J segment lost 8 bases and the V segment lost 5 bases, leaving 4 bases of the junction unmatched. This CDR3 comprises 14 residues. Germline lookup yields CDR1 LNHDA and CDR2 SQIVND (reference sequence). This CDR3 is CASSSRLAGDEQFF. The CDR3 coding sequence is TGTGCCAGTAGTTCTCGACTAGCGGGGGATGAGCAGTTCTTC. Full variable domain (missing parts from reference TRBV19 and TRBJ2-1): DGGITQSPKYLFRKEGQNVTLSCEQNLNHDAMYWYRQDPGQGLRLIYYSQIVNDFQKGDIAEGYSVSREKKESFPLTVTSAQKNPTAFYLCASSSRLAGDEQFFGPGTRLTVL.

J is TRBJ2-2 and V is TRBV25-1; 8 nucleotides agree with TRBD2. Germline trimming cut 6 bases from V and 5 bases from J; bases unmatched to any gene: 8. The CDR3 contains 15 residues. Germline values: CDR1 MGHDK, CDR2 SYGVNS. The CDR3 sequence is CASSGGAQRTGELFF. The DNA for the CDR3 is TGTGCCAGCAGCGGGGGGGCACAGAGGACCGGGGAGCTGTTTTTT.

The genes are TRBV28 and TRBJ1-1; perhaps TRBD1 as D (5 bases). V lost 2 bases to trimming and J lost 4 bases, with 8 bases between them. The CDR3 sequence is 13 residues long. From germline, CDR1 is MDHEN and CDR2 SYDVKM. The chain's CDR3 is CASSLIQGTEAFF. CDR3 in DNA: TGTGCCAGCAGTTTAATCCAGGGCACTGAAGCTTTCTTT.

The genes are TRBV4-2 and TRBJ2-1, with 7 positions matching TRBD2. The trim removed 3 bases at V and 6 bases at J, leaving 8 bases unmatched. The CDR3 has 15 amino acids. CDR1 is LGHNA, CDR2 YNFKEQ, per germline. CDR3 nucleotide sequence: TGTGCCAGCAGCCACGAGGCGGGAGTTTTCAATGAGCAGTTCTTC. The encoded protein is CASSHEAGVFNEQFF.

The chain's CDR3 is CASSAGQGANYGYTF. The CDR3 DNA reads TGTGCCAGCAGCGCAGGACAGGGCGCTAACTATGGCTACACCTTC. The chain carries TRBV9 and TRBJ1-2, with 8 bases lining up with TRBD1. This CDR3 region has 15 residues. Unmatched junction bases numbered 4, after V lost 3 bases and J lost 0 bases. From germline, CDR1 is SGDLS and CDR2 YYNGEE.

This rearrangement joins TRBV28 to TRBJ2-3; 7 positions match TRBD2. Germline loops: CDR1 MDHEN, CDR2 SYDVKM. Trimming cost V 2 bases and J 11 bases; bases outside gene matches: 4. The CDR3 loop spans 12 amino acids. CDR3 nucleotides: TGTGCCAGCAGTTTACGCGGGGGAAGGCAGTATTTT. Protein: CASSLRGGRQYF.

The count of this clone is one. This rearrangement joins TRBV21-1 to TRBJ2-3; the table calls TRBD2, which could not be checked here. TRBV21-1 is a pseudogene segment. CDR3 length: 14 amino acids. CDR3 in DNA: TGTGCCAGCAGCGAACTAGCGGGACCAGATACGCAGTATTTT. As protein: CASSELAGPDTQYF.

This sequence joins TRBV7-9 and TRBJ1-1, with D perhaps TRBD1 (5 bases). Germline CDR1 is SEHNR and CDR2 is FQNEAQ (reference sequence). This CDR3 contains 14 residues. V shed 1 base and J shed 0 bases, with 6 bases lying between them. CDR3 nucleotide sequence: TGTGCCAGCAGCTTAGTACAGGTGAACACTGAAGCTTTCTTT. It translates to CASSLVQVNTEAFF.

The rearrangement uses TRBV6-5 and TRBJ1-1, with TRBD1 as a possible D gene (5 bases). Germline CDR1 is MNHEY and CDR2 is SVGAGI. CDR3 length: 16 amino acids. Trimming took off 2 bases at V and 0 bases at J, with 13 bases between the two ends. CDR3 DNA sequence: TGTGCCAGCAGTTACATTCCATCAGGGATGAACACTGAAGCTTTCTTT. This sequence encodes CASSYIPSGMNTEAFF.

The gene calls are TRBV13 and TRBJ2-4, with 7 nucleotides matching TRBD2. The CDR3 contains 13 residues. The V gene's germline CDR1 is PRHDT and CDR2 FYEKMQ (reference sequence). V was clipped by 2 bases and J by 14 bases; unmatched bases: 9. The CDR3 loop reads CASSLQISGPEYF. The DNA of the CDR3 is TGTGCCAGCAGCTTACAAATTAGCGGGCCGGAGTACTTC.

This chain links TRBV5-5 with TRBJ2-2; D is ambiguous. Per germline, CDR1 SGHKS and CDR2 YYEKEE (reference sequence). The CDR3 has 16 residues. The V end lost 1 base, the J end lost 0 bases, and 10 bases lay between the germline ends. CDR3 in DNA: TGTGCCAGCAGCTTGTACCTATATACGAACACCGGGGAGCTGTTTTTT. Translated: CASSLYLYTNTGELFF.

The CDR3 DNA sequence: TGTGCCAGTAGTATATTGGCAGCGAGCTATGGCTACACCTTC. Its protein product is CASSILAASYGYTF. This rearrangement joins TRBV19 to TRBJ1-2; D uncertain. The CDR3 is made up of 14 amino acids. Per the germline V gene, CDR1 is LNHDA and CDR2 is SQIVND (reference sequence). V was shortened by 2 bases and J by 4 bases, with 11 bases between the two germline ends. Full variable domain (remainder filled in from reference TRBV19 and TRBJ1-2): DGGITQSPKYLFRKEGQNVTLSCEQNLNHDAMYWYRQDPGQGLRLIYYSQIVNDFQKGDIAEGYSVSREKKESFPLTVTSAQKNPTAFYLCASSILAASYGYTFGSGTRLTVV.

J is TRBJ2-1 and V is TRBV19, with 11 bases aligning to TRBD2. The trim removed 5 bases at V and 1 base at J, leaving 13 bases unmatched. The CDR3 has 19 amino acids. Germline-derived CDR1 and CDR2 are LNHDA and SQIVND (reference sequence). CDR3 DNA: TGTGCCAGTAGTCCCTACCCCCCTAGCGGGAGGACTTCCTACAATGAGCAGTTCTTC. This encodes CASSPYPPSGRTSYNEQFF.

The V and J genes are TRBV28 and TRBJ2-7; 11 bases match TRBD2. This CDR3 comprises 15 residues. Germline V gene lookup returns CDR1 MDHEN and CDR2 SYDVKM. With V trimmed by 6 bases and J by 3 bases, 7 bases remained unmatched. The CDR3 loop reads CASSSGLADNYEQYF. CDR3 DNA sequence: TGTGCCAGCAGCTCGGGACTAGCGGACAACTACGAGCAGTACTTC.

The chain recombines TRBV7-9 with TRBJ2-3; D not certain. CDR3 size: 15 residues. The germline V gene has CDR1 SEHNR and CDR2 FQNEAQ (reference sequence). V was cut by 3 bases and J by 2 bases, with 12 bases left in between. CDR3 DNA sequence: TGTGCCAGCAGCTTGCCCTCTTCTAACACAGATACGCAGTATTTT. Translated: CASSLPSSNTDTQYF.